The clone carrying this TCR beta chain was counted between two and nine times. Its antigen is as yet unknown. TCR beta CDR3 was sequenced at survey depth on immunoSEQ. The data were produced by immunoSEQ multiplex PCR, yet TCRdb's version contains in-frame clones alone and is incomplete. The sample consists of about 5,000 clones, under 70% of them appearing once. With 0 bases removed from V and 6 bases from J, the gap between germline ends came to 13 bases. Germline CDR1 and CDR2: SGHKS and YYEKEE (reference sequence). The CDR3 extends over 15 amino acids. This record belongs to a study of CD8 T cell repertoires and HIV-1 epitope variants. Study-wide background: Each of Twenty-five Gag and Nef epitope peptides stimulated a separate culture. Epitopes were three Gag families plus Nef HW9 and YT9.

The chain combines TRBV5-5 with TRBJ1-5; unclear D gene. This TCR came from a male donor with HIV. Sequencing was done on a sample of cultured CD8+ T cells derived from PBMCs. The CDR3 bases are TGTGCCAGCAGCTTGGCCTGGCAGACTGGTCAGCCCCAGCATTTT. It codes for CASSLAWQTGQPQHF. Full variable domain (remainder filled in from reference TRBV5-5 and TRBJ1-5): DAGVTQSPTHLIKTRGQQVTLRCSPISGHKSVSWYQQVLGQGPQFIFQYYEKEERGRGNFPDRFSARQFPNYSSELNVNALLLGDSALYLCASSLAWQTGQPQHFGDGTRLSIL.